These T cell receptor beta chains were read from a single sample in a study of cytomegalovirus exposure and HLA in healthy donors. Repertoires were generated with immunoSEQ multiplex PCR, while TCRdb's copy carries only in-frame clones and drops some. This listing includes 60,000 to 75,000 clones. The specimen sequenced was PBMCs. The receptor set was obtained from a female donor in good health and CMV-seropositive. CDR3s include the opening cysteine and the closing phenylalanine or tryptophan. D genes are given only for firm matches. Not every row has a clone size; where given, it reads once, few, many or a size class.

>-|15|TRBD1|TRBJ1-1|TRBV19
CASRSGQGAFTEAFF
TGTGCCAGTAGGTCGGGACAGGGGGCTTTCACTGAAGCTTTCTTT
>-|15|-|TRBJ1-2|TRBV7-3
CASSLAGGQIYGYTF
TGTGCCAGCAGCTTAGCGGGTGGACAGATCTATGGCTACACCTTC
>-|14|-|TRBJ1-1|TRBV27
CASSLRGLNTEAFF
TGTGCCAGCAGTTTACGCGGATTGAACACTGAAGCTTTCTTT
>-|13|-|TRBJ1-5|TRBV11-2
CASSLSSGQPQHF
TGTGCCAGCAGCTTGTCATCGGGACAGCCCCAGCATTTT
>-|16|-|TRBJ1-1|TRBV6-1
CASSVIGWGGGTEAFF
TGTGCCAGCAGTGTAATTGGTTGGGGGGGCGGAACTGAAGCTTTCTTT
>-|13|-|TRBJ1-1|TRBV7-6
CASSLGENTEAFF
TGTGCCAGCAGCTTAGGCGAGAACACTGAAGCTTTCTTT
>-|14|TRBD1|TRBJ2-1|TRBV7-3
CASSFDSSGGEQFF
TGTGCCAGCAGCTTCGACTCCTCAGGGGGTGAGCAGTTCTTC
>-|17|TRBD2|TRBJ2-3|TRBV9
CASSVGGLAGGADTQYF
TGTGCCAGCAGCGTGGGCGGACTAGCGGGGGGGGCTGATACGCAGTATTTT
>-|14|TRBD1|TRBJ2-2|TRBV29-1
CSVAGQPNTGELFF
TGCAGCGTTGCGGGACAGCCGAACACCGGGGAGCTGTTTTTT
>-|14|-|TRBJ1-1|TRBV28
CASSLVQLNTEAFF
TGTGCCAGCAGTTTGGTACAGTTGAACACTGAAGCTTTCTTT
>-|14|-|TRBJ2-3|TRBV15
CATSTDTSTDTQYF
TGTGCCACCAGCACTGATACAAGCACAGATACGCAGTATTTT
>-|17|TRBD2|TRBJ2-5|TRBV7-9
CASSLRARGGRAETQYF
TGTGCCAGCAGCTTAAGGGCGCGGGGGGGCCGAGCAGAGACCCAGTACTTC
>-|15|-|TRBJ2-5|TRBV18
CASSPPSLHEETQYF
TGTGCCAGCTCACCACCGTCGTTACATGAAGAGACCCAGTACTTC
>-|11|-|TRBJ2-5|TRBV28
CASSLQETQYF
TGTGCCAGCAGTCTCCAAGAGACCCAGTACTTC
>-|14|TRBD1|TRBJ1-5|TRBV28
CASSLFGQDQPQHF
TGTGCCAGCAGTTTATTTGGACAGGATCAGCCCCAGCATTTT
>-|16|-|TRBJ2-1|TRBV5-1
CASSLAGGSSYNEQFF
TGCGCCAGCAGCTTGGCAGGGGGGAGCTCCTACAATGAGCAGTTCTTC
>-|15|TRBD2|TRBJ2-3|TRBV6-5
CASRPLGRGTDTQYF
TGTGCCAGCAGGCCACTCGGGAGGGGCACAGATACGCAGTATTTT
>-|14|-|TRBJ1-3|TRBV6-5
CASSSTGSGNTIYF
TGTGCCAGCAGTTCCACAGGGTCTGGAAACACCATATATTTT
>-|13|-|TRBJ1-2|TRBV29-1
CSVPRGLGYGYTF
TGCAGCGTCCCCAGGGGTCTAGGCTATGGCTACACCTTC
>-|14|TRBD1|TRBJ2-7|TRBV28
CASRSWDRSYEQYF
TGTGCCAGCAGGTCCTGGGACAGAAGCTACGAGCAGTACTTC
>-|14|TRBD2|TRBJ2-1|TRBV5-1
CASRPSGSNNEQFF
TGCGCCAGCCGGCCGAGCGGGAGTAACAATGAGCAGTTCTTC
>-|12|-|TRBJ2-3|TRBV6-5
CASSYSRGSQYF
TGTGCCAGCAGTTACTCGAGAGGGTCGCAGTATTTT
>-|13|-|TRBJ2-7|TRBV11-3
CASSGMWGHEQYF
TGTGCCAGCAGTGGGATGTGGGGCCACGAGCAGTACTTC
>-|14|TRBD2|TRBJ2-7|TRBV6-5
CASRPSGTAYEQYF
TGTGCCAGCAGACCTAGCGGGACCGCCTACGAGCAGTACTTC
>-|15|-|TRBJ2-7|TRBV5-6
CASSAGPGQDYEQYF
TGTGCCAGCAGCGCTGGGCCGGGACAAGATTACGAGCAGTACTTC
>medium-sized|15|TRBD1|TRBJ2-7|TRBV27
CASSTSGTGRHEQYF
TGTGCCAGCAGTACATCCGGGACAGGTCGGCACGAGCAGTACTTC
>-|16|TRBD2|TRBJ2-7|TRBV10-3
CAISEATSGRPYEQYF
TGTGCCATCAGTGAGGCCACTAGCGGGAGACCCTACGAGCAGTACTTC
>-|13|TRBD1|TRBJ1-2|TRBV7-2
CASSWDRIYGYTF
TGTGCCAGCAGCTGGGACAGGATATATGGCTACACCTTC
>-|17|TRBD1|TRBJ1-6|TRBV5-6
CASTIMTGTAYNSPLHF
TGTGCCAGCACCATTATGACCGGGACAGCCTATAATTCACCCCTCCACTTT
>-|14|-|TRBJ2-7|TRBV6-5
CASSLGQGGYEQYF
TGTGCCAGCAGTTTGGGCCAGGGGGGATACGAGCAGTACTTC
>-|12|TRBD2|TRBJ2-2|TRBV29-1
CSAASGRSQLFF
TGCAGCGCCGCTAGCGGGAGGTCCCAGCTGTTTTTT
>-|14|-|TRBJ1-2|TRBV25-1
CASSLQGPGGGYTF
TGTGCCAGCAGCCTGCAGGGGCCGGGGGGTGGCTACACCTTC
>-|15|-|TRBJ1-2|TRBV6-5
CASGIQGSLPYGYTF
TGTGCCAGCGGGATACAGGGATCACTACCTTATGGCTACACCTTC
>-|17|-|TRBJ2-5|TRBV4-1
CASSQDEGSANQETQYF
TGCGCCAGCAGCCAAGATGAGGGTAGCGCGAACCAAGAGACCCAGTACTTC
>-|14|-|TRBJ2-3|TRBV18
CASSPDTNTDTQYF
TGTGCCAGCTCACCAGATACTAACACAGATACGCAGTATTTT
>-|15|-|TRBJ2-7|TRBV18
CASSPMDRKDYEQYF
TGTGCCAGCTCACCGATGGACAGAAAGGACTACGAGCAGTACTTC
>-|10|-|TRBJ1-1|TRBV29-1
CSVTGTEAFF
TGCAGCGTTACGGGCACTGAAGCTTTCTTT
>-|15|TRBD1|TRBJ2-3|TRBV6-1
CASSRDRGSTDTQYF
TGTGCCAGCAGCCGGGACAGGGGCAGCACAGATACGCAGTATTTT
>-|16|TRBD2|TRBJ2-3|TRBV9
CASSVGASGYTDTQYF
TGTGCCAGCAGCGTAGGGGCTAGCGGCTACACAGATACGCAGTATTTT
>-|14|TRBD1|TRBJ2-2|TRBV5-1
CASNTDRGDGELFF
TGCGCCAGCAACACCGACAGGGGCGACGGGGAGCTGTTTTTT
>-|14|-|TRBJ2-7|TRBV5-1
CASSSGPGSYEQYF
TGCGCCAGCAGCTCAGGTCCCGGCTCCTACGAGCAGTACTTC
>-|16|-|TRBJ2-6|TRBV7-3
CASSLNSFSGANVLTF
TGTGCCAGCAGCCTGAACAGCTTCTCTGGGGCCAACGTCCTGACTTTC
>-|15|-|TRBJ2-3|TRBV13
CASSLGLLSTDTQYF
TGTGCCAGCAGCTTAGGACTACTATCCACAGATACGCAGTATTTT
>-|15|-|TRBJ2-1|TRBV6-5
CASSDPSQAYNEQFF
TGTGCCAGCTCAGACCCGTCCCAGGCGTACAATGAGCAGTTCTTC
>-|15|TRBD2|TRBJ2-1|TRBV4-2
CASSQASGREHEQFF
TGTGCCAGCAGCCAAGCTAGCGGGAGGGAGCATGAGCAGTTCTTC
>-|13|-|TRBJ2-2|TRBV7-2
CASRVVGGGELFF
TGTGCCAGCAGAGTGGTGGGGGGAGGGGAGCTGTTTTTT
>-|15|TRBD2|TRBJ2-7|TRBV5-1
CASSLLLAGPYEQYF
TGCGCCAGCAGCTTGCTGCTAGCGGGACCGTACGAGCAGTACTTC
>-|15|TRBD1|TRBJ1-3|TRBV11-2
CASSRQGAGGNTIYF
TGTGCCAGCAGCCGACAGGGGGCAGGTGGAAACACCATATATTTT
>-|15|TRBD1|TRBJ2-2|TRBV6-1
CASSAHRGRGGELFF
TGTGCCAGCAGTGCCCACAGGGGGCGAGGCGGGGAGCTGTTTTTT
>-|17|TRBD1|TRBJ2-2|TRBV12-5
CASGDRYGTANTGELFF
TGTGCTAGTGGTGACAGATACGGGACAGCGAACACCGGGGAGCTGTTTTTT